This T cell receptor beta chain came from a study of CD8 T cells in Susac syndrome. Study-level results: Individuals included in the TCR sequencing and HLA analysis were acknowledged by the study to be relatively few in number.

The germline CDR1 and CDR2 sequences are SEHNR and FQNEAQ (reference sequence). This CDR3 spans 12 amino acids. The V gene lost 9 bases and the J gene lost 3 bases, with 8 bases spanning the gap. From blood CD8+ and CD4+ T cells, the TCR beta chain was sequenced. Negative magnetic isolation gave CD8+ and CD4+ cells; FACS enriched CD8+ TEMRA. Random hexamers were used to reverse transcribe an amount of roughly 0.45 to 1 ug RNA. Amplification of TCR beta CDR3 by immunoSEQ multiplex PCR spanned 54 Vbeta and 13 Jbeta. TCRdb re-analysed the immunoSEQ multiplex PCR reads in MiXCR, keeping a single row per CDR3 protein. The sample records approximately 110,000 distinct CDR3 sequences, around 95% being singletons. A few counts support this clonotype. What it binds is not known.

The TCR was taken from a human donor in good health. The sample taken for sequencing was CD4+ T cells from PBMCs. V and J are TRBV7-9 and TRBJ2-2; D gene ambiguous. CDR3 sequence (DNA): TGTGCCAGTAGCAGTGACACCGGGGAGCTGTTTTTT. This translates into CASSSDTGELFF.